This T cell receptor beta chain was sequenced for a study of blood T cell repertoires in COVID-19. As for the study in general: Italy, Spain and the United States were the sources of the convalescent and acute COVID-19 samples. Nucleic acid was either cDNA or gDNA, and it came from T cells, B-cell-depleted T cells, or PBMCs.

The CDR3 is 17 residues long. V was clipped by 6 bases and J by 4 bases; unmatched bases: 17. Germline-derived CDR1 and CDR2 are MDHEN and SYDVKM. As handled by the study authors: Nucleated cell counts were estimated from reference gene primer amplification. The table came from immunoSEQ multiplex PCR; TCRdb's copy has only in-frame clones and leaves some out. V, J and clone size derive from that table, while D and trimming were established from the DNA sequence. The sample has about 47,000 clones; roughly two thirds are singletons. The clonotype comes from a woman between 65 and 79 years old with acute or convalescent COVID-19. Sequencing was carried out using peripheral blood. The rearrangement links TRBV28 to TRBJ1-2; 7 bases map to TRBD1. DNA for the CDR3: TGTGCCAGCAGAGAAGGGACAGCTCGGGGTACGGCCTATGGCTACACCTTC. It yields the protein CASREGTARGTAYGYTF.